This T cell receptor beta chain came from a study of cytotoxic CD8 clonotypes in ibrutinib-treated CLL. The wider study: Responses: roughly 24 partial, 2 complete; after median about 70 months, approximately 14 stayed remitted, approximately twelve progressed. Study conclusions and caveats: The public clonotypes identified were infrequent and showed contraction or stability on treatment.

On this clone: Its specificity is unknown.

Deep sequencing aimed at 1 in 200,000 to 1 in 1 million T cells' resolution. The protocol was immunoSEQ multiplex PCR, while the TCRdb copy is restricted to in-frame clones and leaves out a portion. The sample consists of about 35,000 clones, about two thirds of them appearing once. The CDR3 covers 14 residues. Trimming stripped 4 bases from V and 3 bases from J, with 14 bases between. CDR1 and CDR2 (germline): SGDLS, YYNGEE. TCR beta libraries used 2 to 2.5 micrograms of genomic DNA from cryopreserved PBMCs. V usage is TRBV9 and J usage is TRBJ2-7; maybe TRBD1 (5 bases). The specimen was PBMCs, collected at disease progression, from a patient treated with ibrutinib. The TCR originated in a human donor with chronic lymphocytic leukemia. The CDR3 bases are TGTGCCAGCAGCCCCAGGGTAACAGGCTACGAGCAGTACTTC. It codes for CASSPRVTGYEQYF.